This is a list of T cell receptor beta chains from one sample in a study of T-cell reconstitution after alpha-beta-depleted transplantation in children. TCRdb re-derived calls from the PCR reads in MiXCR, one entry per CDR3 protein. Of 450,000 to 700,000 distinct CDR3 sequences listed, 20% to 30% are singletons. The sample was PBMCs, taken before TCRalphabeta/CD19-depleted stem cell transplant. The source of these receptors is a boy less than two years old with Wiskott-Aldrich syndrome, due to receive a stem cell transplant. CDR3s include the opening cysteine and the closing phenylalanine or tryptophan. D genes are given only for firm matches. Clone size appears in some rows only: once, few, many, or a class for an expanded clone.

D gene	J gene	V gene	clone size	CDR3 DNA	CDR3 protein
TRBD2	TRBJ2-7	TRBV10-1	-	TGCGCCAGCAGTGAGGCGGATTCTCTAGCGGGAGGGGTAACATACGAGCAGTACTTC	CASSEADSLAGGVTYEQYF
-	TRBJ1-4	TRBV20-1	few	TGCAGTGCTAGTCTCCAACAGGGTAATGAAAAACTGTTTTTT	CSASLQQGNEKLFF
TRBD1	TRBJ2-5	TRBV9	-	TGTGCCAGCAGCGTAGGCTCGACAGGGGGAAAGACCCAGTACTTC	CASSVGSTGGKTQYF
-	TRBJ2-3	TRBV21-1	few	TGTGCCAGCAGGCGTGGCGGGAGCTCAGATACGCAGTATTTT	CASRRGGSSDTQYF
-	TRBJ1-1	TRBV18	once	TGTGCCAGCTCACCACAGGTCCCTGAAGCTTTCTTT	CASSPQVPEAFF
TRBD2	TRBJ2-5	TRBV6-5	-	TGTGCCAGCAGTTACTCCAACCCGAGACTGGGAGGGGAGACCCAGTACTTC	CASSYSNPRLGGETQYF
-	TRBJ1-2	TRBV25-1	-	TGTGCCAGCAGTGACCCTCTTAGAGGGACCTATGGCTACACCTTC	CASSDPLRGTYGYTF
-	TRBJ2-2	TRBV2	-	TGTGCCAGCACGGCCCAAGGCACCGGGGAGCTGTTTTTT	CASTAQGTGELFF
TRBD1	TRBJ2-4	TRBV5-1	-	TGCGCCAGCAGCCTAGGACAGGAATCAGCCAAAAACATTCAGTACTTC	CASSLGQESAKNIQYF
-	TRBJ1-1	TRBV12-3/TRBV12-4	-	TGTGCCAGCAGCTCCAGGGCTGAAGCTTTCTTT	CASSSRAEAFF
-	TRBJ1-4	TRBV2	-	TGTGCCAGCAAGGACCGGGACGAAAAACTGTTTTTT	CASKDRDEKLFF
-	TRBJ2-1	TRBV20-1	-	TGCAGTGCTAGATCGGATGGTGAGCAGTTCTTC	CSARSDGEQFF
-	TRBJ2-4	TRBV6-2/TRBV6-3	few	TGTGCCAGCAGTTATGAACTAGCCCTAGCCAAAAACATTCAGTACTTC	CASSYELALAKNIQYF
TRBD1	TRBJ1-6	TRBV5-1	-	TGCGCCAGCAGACCCGGGACAGGGCATTCTTCACCCCTCCACTTT	CASRPGTGHSSPLHF
-	TRBJ1-5	TRBV6-2/TRBV6-3	-	TGTGCCAGCAGCCAAAGACAGCCCAATCAGCCCCAGCATTTT	CASSQRQPNQPQHF
TRBD1	TRBJ2-1	TRBV28	few	TGTGCCAGCAGCACAGCTTCAGGGGGCCTACGGATTGAGCAGTTCTTC	CASSTASGGLRIEQFF
-	TRBJ2-5	TRBV30	-	TGTGCCTGGAGTGACAGGTCAAGGACCCAGTACTTC	CAWSDRSRTQYF
TRBD2	TRBJ2-5	TRBV5-6	-	TGTGCCAGCAGCTTGGTACTAGCGGGAGGAGAGACCCAGTACTTC	CASSLVLAGGETQYF
TRBD2	TRBJ2-3	TRBV20-1	few	TGCAGTGGAAGTGTACTAGCGGGAGCGGTTGGAAGCACAGATACGCAGTATTTT	CSGSVLAGAVGSTDTQYF
-	TRBJ2-7	TRBV12-3/TRBV12-4	-	TGTGCCAGCAGTTTAGGGATCACTACCTCCTACGAGCAGTACTTC	CASSLGITTSYEQYF
-	TRBJ2-3	TRBV20-1	-	TGCAGTGCTAGATACCAGGGGAGCACAGATACGCAGTATTTT	CSARYQGSTDTQYF
-	TRBJ2-3	TRBV24-1	few	TGTGCCACCAGTGATCAAGGGGTGGGCGGCACAGATACGCAGTATTTT	CATSDQGVGGTDTQYF
TRBD2	TRBJ2-1	TRBV11-2	-	TGTGCCAGCAGCTGGAGAGCGGGAGGGAGCAATGAGCAGTTCTTC	CASSWRAGGSNEQFF
TRBD2	TRBJ2-1	TRBV20-1	-	TGCAGTGCTCCCGGGACTAGCGGGAGCTCCTACAATGAGCAGTTCTTC	CSAPGTSGSSYNEQFF
-	TRBJ2-3	TRBV7-6	-	TGTGCCAGCAGCCGACAGAACACAGATACGCAGTATTTT	CASSRQNTDTQYF
-	TRBJ1-6	TRBV7-9	few	TGTGCCAGCAGCTTACACAGCTCCTATAATTCACCCCTCCACTTT	CASSLHSSYNSPLHF
TRBD2	TRBJ2-7	TRBV5-5	-	TGTGCCAGCAGCTCTGGGAGGGCCGAGCAGTACTTC	CASSSGRAEQYF
-	TRBJ1-1	TRBV24-1	few	TGTGCCACCAGTGATTTGTGGGGGACTGAAGCTTTCTTT	CATSDLWGTEAFF
TRBD2	TRBJ2-1	TRBV10-3	-	TGTGCCATCAGTAACACCGGGACTAGCGGGAGGGCCCCGGGGTCCTACAATGAGCAGTTCTTC	CAISNTGTSGRAPGSYNEQFF
-	TRBJ2-1	TRBV4-1	-	TGCGCCAGCAGCCTGGTCAACTCAATAAGCTCCTACAATGAGCAGTTCTTC	CASSLVNSISSYNEQFF
TRBD1	TRBJ2-2	TRBV5-1	few	TGCGCCAGCAGCTCGGGACGCAGGGGGCAATCCGGGGAGCTGTTTTTT	CASSSGRRGQSGELFF
-	TRBJ2-6	TRBV20-1	-	TGCAGTGCTAGAGCCGGGGACTCTGGGGCCAACGTCCTGACTTTC	CSARAGDSGANVLTF
TRBD1	TRBJ2-1	TRBV5-1	-	TGCGCCAGCAGCATACAGGGGGTTAATGAGCAGTTCTTC	CASSIQGVNEQFF
-	TRBJ2-5	TRBV5-1	-	TGCGCCAGCAGCTTCAGACAAAAAGAAGAGACCCAGTACTTC	CASSFRQKEETQYF
-	TRBJ2-6	TRBV27	-	TGTGCCAGCAGGCAGGGCCAGGGGGGGGCCAACGTCCTGACTTTC	CASRQGQGGANVLTF
TRBD1	TRBJ1-1	TRBV12-3/TRBV12-4	-	TGTGCCAGCAGTTCCCCCACCGGGACAGGGAACACTGAAGCTTTCTTT	CASSSPTGTGNTEAFF
-	TRBJ2-1	TRBV11-2	-	TGTGCCAGCAGCGTCCCCGGGTCCTCCTTGATCTTC	CASSVPGSSLIF
TRBD2	TRBJ2-1	TRBV20-1	-	TGCAGTGCAAATCGAATAGCGGGAGGTCATTTCCCTGAGCAGTTCTTC	CSANRIAGGHFPEQFF
-	TRBJ2-1	TRBV10-3	-	TGTGCCATCAGTGCTTGGACGGGCCCCAATGAGCAGTTCTTC	CAISAWTGPNEQFF
-	TRBJ2-5	TRBV3-1	few	TGTGCCAGCAGCCAAGATAGGGACTCCACCTTGGCCCAGTACTTC	CASSQDRDSTLAQYF
TRBD1	TRBJ2-1	TRBV5-1	once	TGCGCCAGCAGCTTGAATGGGGACAGACTGGCCAAAATAGTCTTC	CASSLNGDRLAKIVF
-	TRBJ2-2	TRBV29-1	-	TGCAGCGTGAAGGGGGGAGGGACCGGGGAGCTGTTTTTT	CSVKGGGTGELFF
-	TRBJ1-6	TRBV9	few	TGTGCCAGCAGCGCGCTTAAAAGTACAGGGACTGGGTCACCCCTCCACTTT	CASSALKSTGTGSPLHF
-	TRBJ2-7	TRBV5-1	few	TGCGCCAGCAGCTCGGGACCTCAGGGCGGGGAGCAGTACTTC	CASSSGPQGGEQYF